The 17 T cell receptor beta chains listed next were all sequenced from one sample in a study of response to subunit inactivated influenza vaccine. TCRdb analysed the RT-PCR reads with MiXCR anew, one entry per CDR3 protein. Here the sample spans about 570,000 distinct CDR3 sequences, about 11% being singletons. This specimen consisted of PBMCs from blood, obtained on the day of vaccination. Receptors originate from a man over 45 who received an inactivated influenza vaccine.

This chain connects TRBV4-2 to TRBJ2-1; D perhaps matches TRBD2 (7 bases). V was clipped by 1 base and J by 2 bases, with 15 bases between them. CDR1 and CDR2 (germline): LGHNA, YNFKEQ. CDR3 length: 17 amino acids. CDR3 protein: CASSQVKGRGAYNEQFF. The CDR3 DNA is TGTGCCAGCAGCCAAGTGAAAGGGAGGGGGGCCTACAATGAGCAGTTCTTC.

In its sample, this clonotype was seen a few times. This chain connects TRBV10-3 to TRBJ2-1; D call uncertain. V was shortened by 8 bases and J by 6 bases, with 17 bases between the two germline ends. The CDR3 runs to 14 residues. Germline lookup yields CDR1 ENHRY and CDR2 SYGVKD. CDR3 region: CAILLGSGSNEQFF. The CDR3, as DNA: TGTGCCATCCTCCTCGGAAGTGGTTCCAATGAGCAGTTCTTC.

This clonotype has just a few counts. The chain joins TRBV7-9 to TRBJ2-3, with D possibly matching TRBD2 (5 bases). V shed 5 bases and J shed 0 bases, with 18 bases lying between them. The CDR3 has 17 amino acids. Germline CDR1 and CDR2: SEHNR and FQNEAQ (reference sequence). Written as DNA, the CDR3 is TGTGCCAGCAGCGTCTTCCCGGGGTATTCTAGCACAGATACGCAGTATTTT. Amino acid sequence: CASSVFPGYSSTDTQYF.

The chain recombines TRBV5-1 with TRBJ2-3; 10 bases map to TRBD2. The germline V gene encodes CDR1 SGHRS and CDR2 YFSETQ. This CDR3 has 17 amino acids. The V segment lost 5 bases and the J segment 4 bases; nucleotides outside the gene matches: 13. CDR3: CASSTGSSGSRADTQYF. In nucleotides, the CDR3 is TGCGCCAGCAGTACGGGTTCTAGCGGGAGTCGGGCAGATACGCAGTATTTT. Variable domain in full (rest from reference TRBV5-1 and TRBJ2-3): KAGVTQTPRYLIKTRGQQVTLSCSPISGHRSVSWYQQTPGQGLQFLFEYFSETQRNKGNFPGRFSGRQFSNSRSEMNVSTLELGDSALYLCASSTGSSGSRADTQYFGPGTRLTVL.

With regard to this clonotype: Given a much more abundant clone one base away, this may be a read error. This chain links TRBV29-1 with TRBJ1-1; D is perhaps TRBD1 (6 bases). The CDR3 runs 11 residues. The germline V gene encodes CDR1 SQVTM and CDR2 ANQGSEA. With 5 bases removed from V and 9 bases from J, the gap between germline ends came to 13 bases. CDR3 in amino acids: CSVYRDIQAFF. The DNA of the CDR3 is TGCAGCGTTTACAGGGATATTCAAGCTTTCTTT. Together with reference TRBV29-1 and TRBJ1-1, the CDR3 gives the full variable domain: SAVISQKPSRDICQRGTSLTIQCQVDSQVTMMFWYRQQPGQSLTLIATANQGSEATYESGFVIDKFPISRPNLTFSTLTVSNMSPEDSSIYLCSVYRDIQAFFGQGTRLTVV.

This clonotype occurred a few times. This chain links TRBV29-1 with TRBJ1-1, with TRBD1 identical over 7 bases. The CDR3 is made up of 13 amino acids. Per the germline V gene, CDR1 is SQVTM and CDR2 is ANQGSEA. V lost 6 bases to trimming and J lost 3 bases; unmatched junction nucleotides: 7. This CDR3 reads CSVARGQDTEAFF. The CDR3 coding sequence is TGCAGCGTGGCAAGGGGGCAGGACACTGAAGCTTTCTTT.

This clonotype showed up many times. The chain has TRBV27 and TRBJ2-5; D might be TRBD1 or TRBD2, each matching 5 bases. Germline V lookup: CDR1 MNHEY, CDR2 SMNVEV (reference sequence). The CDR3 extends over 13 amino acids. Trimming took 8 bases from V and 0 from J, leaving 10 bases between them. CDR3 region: CASAGTYQETQYF. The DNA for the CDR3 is TGTGCCAGCGCCGGGACCTACCAAGAGACCCAGTACTTC.

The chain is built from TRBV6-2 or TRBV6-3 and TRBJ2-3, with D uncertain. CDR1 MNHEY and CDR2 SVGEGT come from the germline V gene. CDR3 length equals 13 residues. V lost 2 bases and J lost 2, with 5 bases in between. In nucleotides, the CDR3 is TGTGCCAGCAGTTACGGCGACACAGATACGCAGTATTTT. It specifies CASSYGDTDTQYF.

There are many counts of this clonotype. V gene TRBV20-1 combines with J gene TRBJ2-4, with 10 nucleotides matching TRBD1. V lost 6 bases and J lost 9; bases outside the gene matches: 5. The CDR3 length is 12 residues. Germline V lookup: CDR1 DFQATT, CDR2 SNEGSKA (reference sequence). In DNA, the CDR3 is TGCAGTGCCCAGACAGGGGGCGGCATTCAGTACTTC. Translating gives CSAQTGGGIQYF.

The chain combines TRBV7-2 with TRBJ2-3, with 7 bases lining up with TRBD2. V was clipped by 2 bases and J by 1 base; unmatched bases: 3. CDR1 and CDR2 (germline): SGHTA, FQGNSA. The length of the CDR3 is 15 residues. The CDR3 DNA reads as TGTGCCAGCAGCTTAAACCGGGGGGGCACAGATACGCAGTATTTT. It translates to CASSLNRGGTDTQYF.

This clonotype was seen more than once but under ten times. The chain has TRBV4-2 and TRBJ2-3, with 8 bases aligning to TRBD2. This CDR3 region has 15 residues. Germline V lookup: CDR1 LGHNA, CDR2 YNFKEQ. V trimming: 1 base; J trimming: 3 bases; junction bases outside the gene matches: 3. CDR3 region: CASSQGERGTDTQYF. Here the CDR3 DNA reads TGTGCCAGCAGCCAAGGGGAGCGGGGGACAGATACGCAGTATTTT.

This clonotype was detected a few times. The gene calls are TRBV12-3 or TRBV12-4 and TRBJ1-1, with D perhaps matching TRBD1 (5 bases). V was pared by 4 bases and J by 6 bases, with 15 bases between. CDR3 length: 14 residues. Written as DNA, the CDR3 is TGTGCCAGCAGTTCGACAGCTCAAAGGGCTGAAGCTTTCTTT. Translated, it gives CASSSTAQRAEAFF.

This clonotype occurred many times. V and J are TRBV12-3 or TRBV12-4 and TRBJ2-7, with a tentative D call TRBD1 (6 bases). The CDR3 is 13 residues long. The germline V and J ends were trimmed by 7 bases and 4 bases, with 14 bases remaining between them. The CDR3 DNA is TGTGCCAGCAAGCAACAGGGCGGGTACGAGCAGTACTTC. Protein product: CASKQQGGYEQYF.

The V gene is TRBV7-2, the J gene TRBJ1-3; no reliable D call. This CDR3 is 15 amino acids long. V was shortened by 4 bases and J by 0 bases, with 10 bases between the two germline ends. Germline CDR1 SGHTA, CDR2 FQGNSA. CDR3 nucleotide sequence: TGTGCCAGCAGCTCCCCGACCTCCTCTGGAAACACCATATATTTT. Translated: CASSSPTSSGNTIYF.

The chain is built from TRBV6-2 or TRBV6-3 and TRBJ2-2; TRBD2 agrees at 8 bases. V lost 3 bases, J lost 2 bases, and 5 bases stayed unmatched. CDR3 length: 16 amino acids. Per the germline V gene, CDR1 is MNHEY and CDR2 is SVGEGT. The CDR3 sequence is CASSYRGGINTGELFF. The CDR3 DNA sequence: TGTGCCAGCAGTTATCGGGGGGGTATCAACACCGGGGAGCTGTTTTTT.

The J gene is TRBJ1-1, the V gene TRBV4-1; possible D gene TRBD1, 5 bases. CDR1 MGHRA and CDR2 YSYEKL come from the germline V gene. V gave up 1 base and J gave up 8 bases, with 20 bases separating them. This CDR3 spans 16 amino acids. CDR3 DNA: TGCGCCAGCAGCCAAGTCCCTTTGCTCCAGGGCTGGGAAGCTTTCTTT. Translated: CASSQVPLLQGWEAFF.

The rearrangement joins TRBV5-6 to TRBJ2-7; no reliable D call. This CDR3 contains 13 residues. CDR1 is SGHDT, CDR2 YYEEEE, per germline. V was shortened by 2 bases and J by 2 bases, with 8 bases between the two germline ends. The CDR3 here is CASSLMETYEQYF. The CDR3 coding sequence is TGTGCCAGCAGCTTAATGGAGACCTACGAGCAGTACTTC.